This T cell receptor (beta chain) was captured by sequencing in a study of blood T cell repertoires in COVID-19. The overall study: There were acute and convalescent COVID-19 samples, and they came from the United States, Italy and Spain.

As processed by the authors: From reference gene primer amplification, estimates of nucleated cell counts were derived. TCRdb's copy holds only in-frame clones and misses some; the assay was immunoSEQ multiplex PCR. Clone size and the V and J calls come from that table; the DNA yielded D and trimming. The sample carries approximately 150,000 clones, 87% recorded once. The CDR3 has 16 residues. Per germline, CDR1 SGDLS and CDR2 YYNGEE. V lost 4 bases and J 7 bases, leaving 21 bases between the germline ends. This clonotype originated in a woman aged 45-59 years with acute or convalescent COVID-19. The rearrangement uses TRBV9 and TRBJ2-1, with D possibly being TRBD2 (5 bases). Sequenced: peripheral blood. This chain's CDR3 is CASSTRRTQSANEQFF. CDR3 bases: TGTGCCAGCAGCACCCGACGGACTCAATCGGCGAATGAGCAGTTCTTC.